The 29 T cell receptor beta chains given below trace back to one sample, sequenced in a study of cytomegalovirus exposure and HLA in healthy donors. PCR amplification relied on 60 Vbeta primers (plus 13 Jbeta primers). Method: immunoSEQ multiplex PCR; TCRdb's copy keeps in-frame clones and lacks some. Of fewer than 150,000 clones in the sample, 70% to 80% were seen once. Sample: PBMCs. These receptors all come from a male donor in good health and CMV-seronegative.

This clone has only one observation. V gene TRBV6-5 combines with J gene TRBJ1-4; 7 bases are shared with TRBD1. CDR3 length: 14 amino acids. V shed 5 bases, J shed 7 bases, and the junction held 7 bases outside the gene matches. CDR1 and CDR2 (germline): MNHEY, SVGAGI. In DNA, the CDR3 is TGTGCCAGCAGTACGACAGGGAGGAGTGAAAAACTGTTTTTT. It specifies CASSTTGRSEKLFF.

V usage is TRBV10-2 and J usage is TRBJ1-2; possibly TRBD1 for D (5 bases). The V gene's germline CDR1 is WSHSY and CDR2 SAAADI. Trimming shortened V by 6 bases and J by 7 bases, and 9 bases separated the two germline ends. CDR3 length: 11 residues. The CDR3 protein is CASSPGGGYTF. The CDR3 bases are TGCGCCAGCAGCCCGGGGGGTGGCTACACCTTC.

The rearrangement uses TRBV19 and TRBJ1-5; D ambiguous. Per germline, CDR1 LNHDA and CDR2 SQIVND (reference sequence). The CDR3 runs 13 residues. V lost 5 bases, J lost 9 bases, and 14 bases lay in between. CDR3 DNA sequence: TGTGCCAGTAGTGTCAGCCTAGGAACGCCCCAGCATTTT. This gives the protein CASSVSLGTPQHF.

The genes are TRBV5-1 and TRBJ1-6; perhaps TRBD1 as D (6 bases). Germline CDR1 is SGHRS and CDR2 is YFSETQ. The CDR3 spans 14 residues. V was pared by 5 bases and J by 9 bases, with 15 bases between. The CDR3 protein is CASRGGTPSSPLHF. The CDR3 DNA reads TGCGCCAGCAGGGGGGGGACACCCTCTTCACCCCTCCACTTT.

This rearrangement joins TRBV6-4 to TRBJ2-3, with TRBD2 matching 11 bases. Germline CDR1 is MRHNA and CDR2 is SNTAGT. After removal of 6 bases from V and 0 bases from J, the junction contained 11 bases not matched to a gene. This CDR3 comprises 18 residues. The chain's CDR3 is CASRNGTSGRTSTDTQYF. DNA of the CDR3: TGTGCCAGCAGGAACGGGACTAGCGGTCGTACTAGCACAGATACGCAGTATTTT.

The chain links TRBV7-3 to TRBJ2-2; D might be TRBD2 (6 bases). Trimming removed 5 bases at V and 7 bases at J, with 11 bases between. From germline, CDR1 is SGHTA and CDR2 FQGTGA. The CDR3 is 13 residues long. The CDR3 reads CASSPGRGGELFF. Written as DNA, the CDR3 is TGTGCCAGCAGCCCGGGGCGGGGCGGGGAGCTGTTTTTT.

The gene calls are TRBV30 and TRBJ1-1, with D perhaps TRBD1 (6 bases). Trimming shortened V by 4 bases and J by 1 base, and 13 bases separated the two germline ends. The germline V gene encodes CDR1 GTSNPN and CDR2 SVGIG (reference sequence). This CDR3 has 14 amino acids. CDR3 DNA sequence: TGTGCCTGGACCTCTAGGGGGAGGAACACTGAAGCTTTCTTT. Its protein is CAWTSRGRNTEAFF.

This rearrangement joins TRBV9 to TRBJ1-3; D is ambiguous. Germline CDR1 reads SGDLS; CDR2 reads YYNGEE. CDR3 length: 16 amino acids. The germline V and J ends were trimmed by 0 bases and 0 bases, with 10 bases remaining between them. The CDR3 region is CASSVGMGTSGNTIYF. CDR3 DNA sequence: TGTGCCAGCAGCGTAGGAATGGGCACCTCTGGAAACACCATATATTTT.

J is TRBJ1-1 and V is TRBV4-1; D not certain. Germline CDR1 reads MGHRA; CDR2 reads YSYEKL. V was clipped by 0 bases and J by 1 base, with 12 bases between them. The CDR3 is made up of 16 amino acids. CDR3: CASSQDAGWGNTEAFF. In nucleotides, the CDR3 is TGCGCCAGCAGCCAAGATGCGGGGTGGGGGAACACTGAAGCTTTCTTT.

This chain connects TRBV19 to TRBJ2-5, with D maybe TRBD2 (6 bases). The CDR3 has 13 residues. CDR1 and CDR2 from the germline V gene are LNHDA and SQIVND (reference sequence). V lost 10 bases, J lost 0 bases, and 12 bases lay in between. The CDR3 DNA follows: TGTGCCACGGGCGGGGACCACCAAGAGACCCAGTACTTC. It encodes CATGGDHQETQYF.

CDR3 nucleotide sequence: TGTGCCAGCAGTTTGCAGGGCCACGAGCAGTACTTC. Translated: CASSLQGHEQYF. This rearrangement joins TRBV28 to TRBJ2-7; TRBD1 is a possible D gene (5 bases). The CDR3 is 12 amino acids. CDR1 is MDHEN and CDR2 is SYDVKM in the germline V gene. V was pared by 3 bases and J by 5 bases, with 8 bases between.

The J gene is TRBJ1-2, the V gene TRBV4-2, with 8 bases fitting TRBD1. The V segment lost 8 bases and the J segment 7 bases; nucleotides outside the gene matches: 9. The CDR3 spans 13 residues. CDR1 and CDR2 from the germline V gene are LGHNA and YNFKEQ. CDR3 DNA: TGTGCCAGCCGGAACAGGGGGAAGAGTGGCTACACCTTC. This sequence encodes CASRNRGKSGYTF.

The chain couples TRBV6-6 to TRBJ2-1; 10 bases line up with TRBD2. The junction had 3 bases not matched to a gene; V was cut back by 0 bases and J by 4 bases. The CDR3 runs 16 residues. Germline CDR1 and CDR2: MNHNY and SVGAGI (reference sequence). CDR3 DNA: TGTGCCAGCAGTTACTCGCTACTAGCGGGGTACAATGAGCAGTTCTTC. As protein: CASSYSLLAGYNEQFF.

The rearrangement uses TRBV5-4 and TRBJ2-7; TRBD2 matches at 10 bases. The germline CDR1 and CDR2 sequences are SGHNT and YYREEE (reference sequence). V was clipped by 0 bases and J by 3 bases; unmatched bases: 6. The CDR3 has 16 amino acids. The CDR3 bases are TGTGCCAGCAGCTTGGGAGGAGCGGGGGGGATCTACGAGCAGTACTTC. Encoded protein: CASSLGGAGGIYEQYF.

The rearrangement joins TRBV20-1 to TRBJ1-1; D is unresolved. This CDR3 is built from 11 residues. V gave up 6 bases and J gave up 5 bases, with 10 bases separating them. The V gene's germline CDR1 is DFQATT and CDR2 SNEGSKA (reference sequence). The CDR3 spells CSAPSSTEAFF. The CDR3 DNA reads as TGCAGTGCCCCCTCGAGTACTGAAGCTTTCTTT.

The chain links TRBV5-1 to TRBJ1-1; no definite D call. This CDR3 region has 12 residues. V lost 2 bases and J 4 bases, leaving 6 bases between the germline ends. Germline-derived CDR1 and CDR2 are SGHRS and YFSETQ. As DNA, the CDR3 is TGCGCCAGCAGCTTAGTGAGCACTGAAGCTTTCTTT. Amino acids: CASSLVSTEAFF.

The V call is TRBV28, the J call TRBJ1-3, with D tentatively TRBD1 (5 bases). The CDR3 is made up of 15 amino acids. V was clipped by 5 bases and J by 0 bases, with 11 bases between them. Looked up from germline, CDR1 is MDHEN and CDR2 is SYDVKM. The CDR3 bases are TGTGCCAGCAGTGGGGGGGTTGTCTCTGGAAACACCATATATTTT. It translates to CASSGGVVSGNTIYF.

The gene calls are TRBV5-1 and TRBJ1-6, with 7 bases matching TRBD1. After removal of 2 bases from V and 5 bases from J, the junction contained 7 bases not matched to a gene. The germline CDR1 and CDR2 sequences are SGHRS and YFSETQ. CDR3 size: 16 residues. The CDR3 is CASSFTGDRNNSPLHF. CDR3 DNA: TGCGCCAGCAGCTTTACAGGGGACCGAAATAATTCACCCCTCCACTTT.

This chain joins TRBV5-5 and TRBJ2-7; TRBD2 might be the D (5 bases). From germline, CDR1 is SGHKS and CDR2 YYEKEE (reference sequence). The germline V and J ends were trimmed by 0 bases and 1 base, with 11 bases remaining between them. The CDR3 is 15 amino acids. CDR3 in amino acids: CASSLGSWRSYEQYF. DNA for the CDR3: TGTGCCAGCAGCTTGGGTTCTTGGAGGTCCTACGAGCAGTACTTC.

The chain has TRBV4-3 and TRBJ1-4; a possible D gene is TRBD1 (6 bases). Trimming cost V 1 base and J 2 bases, with 8 bases left between them. CDR1 and CDR2 from the germline V gene are LGHNA and YSLEER. The CDR3 is 15 amino acids. The CDR3 is CASSQGTGTNEKLFF. The CDR3 DNA follows: TGCGCCAGCAGCCAAGGCACAGGGACTAATGAAAAACTGTTTTTT.

The chain employs TRBV30 and TRBJ1-1; 7 nucleotides line up with TRBD1. Per the germline V gene, CDR1 is GTSNPN and CDR2 is SVGIG (reference sequence). The trim removed 4 bases at V and 3 bases at J, leaving 5 bases unmatched. The CDR3 runs to 13 residues. The CDR3 sequence: CAWNTGEDTEAFF. CDR3 nucleotides: TGTGCCTGGAATACAGGGGAGGACACTGAAGCTTTCTTT.

This clone was seen more than once but under ten times. The CDR3 reads CASSQDLTGSMPQHF. CDR3 sequence (DNA): TGCGCCAGCAGCCAAGATCTTACAGGGTCAATGCCCCAGCATTTT. The J gene is TRBJ1-5, the V gene TRBV4-3; weak D call: TRBD1 (6 bases). Trimming took 0 bases from V and 9 from J, leaving 15 bases between them. Germline V lookup: CDR1 LGHNA, CDR2 YSLEER. CDR3 size: 15 residues.

V gene TRBV28 combines with J gene TRBJ1-6, with TRBD1 identical over 7 bases. CDR1 is MDHEN, CDR2 SYDVKM, per germline. The CDR3 runs 13 residues. With V trimmed by 8 bases and J by 7 bases, 5 bases remained unmatched. The CDR3 here is CASRDSFNSPLHF. The CDR3 DNA is TGTGCCAGCCGGGACAGTTTCAATTCACCCCTCCACTTT.

This chain joins TRBV9 and TRBJ2-2; 7 nucleotides match TRBD2. This CDR3 has 17 residues. The V and J ends lost 4 bases and 0 bases, in that order; junction bases with no gene match: 9. Germline CDR1 reads SGDLS; CDR2 reads YYNGEE. The CDR3 DNA reads TGTGCCAGCAGCATTACGGGGGGATGGGCGAACACCGGGGAGCTGTTTTTT. Encoded protein: CASSITGGWANTGELFF.

This clone was detected once. This chain links TRBV19 with TRBJ1-4; the match to TRBD1 covers 7 bases. The CDR3 totals 15 residues. The V segment lost 3 bases and the J segment 1 base; nucleotides outside the gene matches: 2. CDR1 LNHDA and CDR2 SQIVND come from the germline V gene (reference sequence). The DNA for the CDR3 is TGTGCCAGTAGTATGTGGACAGGAACTAATGAAAAACTGTTTTTT. Translating gives CASSMWTGTNEKLFF.

This chain uses TRBV19 with TRBJ1-5; D is unresolved. CDR1 is LNHDA, CDR2 SQIVND, per germline (reference sequence). The V and J ends lost 5 bases and 3 bases respectively, with 11 bases between them. The CDR3 length is 14 residues. This chain's CDR3 is CASSYGLNNQPQHF. The DNA of the CDR3 is TGTGCCAGTAGTTATGGCCTGAACAATCAGCCCCAGCATTTT.

The gene calls are TRBV27 and TRBJ1-1; tentative D call: TRBD1 (6 bases). Trimming took off 5 bases at V and 7 bases at J, with 11 bases between the two ends. The CDR3 has 12 amino acids. CDR1 MNHEY and CDR2 SMNVEV come from the germline V gene (reference sequence). CDR3 sequence reads: CASSPGQSEAFF. As DNA, the CDR3 is TGTGCCAGCAGTCCCGGACAGAGTGAAGCTTTCTTT.

This clone has just a few counts. The rearrangement uses TRBV7-9 and TRBJ1-1; possible D gene TRBD1, 5 bases. V gave up 5 bases and J gave up 7 bases, with 23 bases separating them. The CDR3 length is 16 residues. In germline, CDR1 is SEHNR, CDR2 FQNEAQ (reference sequence). The CDR3 DNA reads TGTGCCAGCAGCCCGCGAGCGGGACGGAAAGATAATGAAGCTTTCTTT. Residues: CASSPRAGRKDNEAFF.

The genes are TRBV12-5 and TRBJ1-1; tentatively, D is TRBD1 (6 bases). CDR3 length equals 13 residues. CDR1 LGHNT and CDR2 FRNRAP come from the germline V gene. The V end lost 6 bases, the J end lost 6 bases, and 14 bases lay between the germline ends. CDR3 DNA sequence: TGTGCTAGTGGCCTCGACAGGATCCCTGAAGCTTTCTTT. It translates to CASGLDRIPEAFF.